Sequencing of this T cell receptor (beta chain) was carried out in a study of early T cells in non-severe SARS-CoV-2 infection. Study-wide findings and caveats: A preference for anti-spike CD8 responses marked VDJdb matching, which missed private and CD4 specificities.

Unique molecular identifier tags were affixed to discrete cDNA molecules. TCRdb redid the calling of the 5' RACE reads with MiXCR, one entry per CDR3 protein. There are about 100,000 distinct CDR3 sequences in the sample; roughly 13% occur only once, and about 2.3% lies in the top ten. In this sample, this clonotype turned up many times. Its antigen remains unidentified. This CDR3 is built from 13 residues. Germline V lookup: CDR1 SQVTM, CDR2 ANQGSEA. The V and J ends lost 6 bases and 0 bases, in that order; junction bases with no gene match: 2. The chain joins TRBV29-1 to TRBJ2-3; 8 bases line up with TRBD2. This sequence originates from an adult who was a healthcare worker with PCR-confirmed SARS-CoV-2 infection or an uninfected control (not recorded which). The sample taken for sequencing was whole blood. The CDR3 reads CSVKRGSTDTQYF. Written as DNA, the CDR3 is TGCAGCGTGAAGCGGGGGAGCACAGATACGCAGTATTTT.